Following are 17 T cell receptor beta chains from one sample sequenced in a study of shared clonotypes between healthy human individuals. TCRdb's copy holds only in-frame clones and misses some; the assay was immunoSEQ multiplex PCR. Of about 2.4 million clones detected, roughly 93% appear once; the ten largest clones hold 0.36%. Sequencing used naive CD4+ T cells from PBMCs. Subset here: CD45RA+ positively selected. The source is a man younger than 35 in good health. Some clones in this sample may be carry-over from other donors' samples.

V and J are TRBV2 and TRBJ1-5, with a tentative D call TRBD1 (5 bases). CDR3 length equals 14 residues. V was pared by 4 bases and J by 7 bases, with 14 bases between. Germline V gene data show CDR1 as SNHLY and CDR2 as FYNNEI. The CDR3 DNA is TGTGCCAGCAGTGGGGGCAGGGAGGGACAGCCCCAGCATTTT. Translating gives CASSGGREGQPQHF.

The V call is TRBV13, the J call TRBJ2-7, with 10 bases identical to TRBD2. Germline loops: CDR1 PRHDT, CDR2 FYEKMQ (reference sequence). The length of the CDR3 is 14 residues. Trimming removed 8 bases from V and 0 bases from J; junction bases left unmatched: 4. CDR3 nucleotides: TGTGCCAGCCAAACTAGCGGGGACTCCTACGAGCAGTACTTC. This encodes CASQTSGDSYEQYF.

The chain employs TRBV5-6 and TRBJ1-2; D is unresolved. The CDR3 is 15 amino acids. V was cut by 4 bases and J by 2 bases, with 15 bases left in between. The germline V gene encodes CDR1 SGHDT and CDR2 YYEEEE. The CDR3 DNA follows: TGTGCCAGCAGCGCCTTATCCGGGAGGAACTATGGCTACACCTTC. This codes for CASSALSGRNYGYTF.

V usage is TRBV7-3 and J usage is TRBJ1-1, with a tentative D call TRBD1 (5 bases). Germline V gene data show CDR1 as SGHTA and CDR2 as FQGTGA. V lost 4 bases, J lost 3 bases, and 12 bases lay in between. The CDR3 totals 14 residues. In DNA form, the CDR3 reads TGTGCCAGCAGCTATCTCAGGGTGGACACTGAAGCTTTCTTT. Translating it yields CASSYLRVDTEAFF.

This chain links TRBV11-2 with TRBJ2-5; 7 bases match TRBD2. J gave up 2 bases and V 4 bases, and 7 bases lay outside the gene matches. The CDR3 spans 15 residues. CDR1 and CDR2 from the germline V gene are SGHAT and FQNNGV. DNA of the CDR3: TGTGCCAGCAGCTACTCCGGGGGGTCACAAGAGACCCAGTACTTC. It translates to CASSYSGGSQETQYF. Supplemented by reference TRBV11-2 and TRBJ2-5, the full variable domain reads EAGVAQSPRYKIIEKRQSVAFWCNPISGHATLYWYQQILGQGPKLLIQFQNNGVVDDSQLPKDRFSAERLKGVDSTLKIQPAKLEDSAVYLCASSYSGGSQETQYFGPGTRLLVL.

V usage is TRBV2 and J usage is TRBJ2-5; D is unresolved. CDR1 and CDR2 from the germline V gene are SNHLY and FYNNEI. Trimming left V 5 bases short and J 0 bases short, with 7 bases between. The CDR3 is made up of 13 amino acids. CDR3 sequence reads: CASSSGYQETQYF. The CDR3 bases are TGTGCCAGCAGTTCCGGGTACCAAGAGACCCAGTACTTC.

This clone has a handful of counts. In the same sample, other DNA sequences code for this CDR3. The V and J genes are TRBV29-1 and TRBJ1-1; D is undetermined. Trimming removed 4 bases at V and 0 bases at J, with 3 bases between. Per germline, CDR1 SQVTM and CDR2 ANQGSEA. The CDR3 totals 11 residues. The CDR3 protein is CSVGMNTEAFF. CDR3 nucleotides: TGCAGCGTTGGTATGAACACTGAAGCTTTCTTT.

The rearrangement uses TRBV6-4 and TRBJ2-2; 9 nucleotides align to TRBD1. The J segment lost 6 bases and the V segment lost 6 bases, leaving 2 bases of the junction unmatched. CDR3 length: 13 residues. Germline CDR1 reads MRHNA; CDR2 reads SNTAGT. The CDR3 DNA sequence: TGTGCCAGCAGGGGGACAGGGTCCGGGGAGCTGTTTTTT. Its protein is CASRGTGSGELFF.

The chain uses TRBV15 and TRBJ2-5; the match to TRBD1 covers 7 bases. The ends lost 8 bases at V and 3 bases at J; junction bases unmatched: 12. From germline, CDR1 is LNHNV and CDR2 YYDKDF (reference sequence). This CDR3 contains 15 residues. CDR3 DNA: TGTGCCACCTCTTTTTTCAAAGGACAGGAAGAGACCCAGTACTTC. It yields the protein CATSFFKGQEETQYF.

This clone was counted only a few times. The rearrangement joins TRBV9 to TRBJ2-3; 12 bases match TRBD2. This CDR3 region has 17 residues. The V gene end was trimmed by 1 base and the J gene end by 0 bases; junction bases not matched to a gene: 3. Germline V gene sequence: CDR1 SGDLS, CDR2 YYNGEE. In nucleotides, the CDR3 is TGTGCCAGCAGCGTAAGTCTAGCGGGAGGGAGCACAGATACGCAGTATTTT. It specifies CASSVSLAGGSTDTQYF.

The chain combines TRBV6-6 with TRBJ1-4; D call uncertain. V lost 5 bases and J 7 bases, leaving 11 bases between the germline ends. Germline V CDR1 and CDR2: MNHNY, SVGAGI (reference sequence). The CDR3 consists of 13 residues. The CDR3: CASSPDNSEKLFF. CDR3 nucleotides: TGTGCCAGCAGTCCCGACAACTCTGAAAAACTGTTTTTT.

Points on this clone: The same CDR3 also results from other DNA sequences found in this sample. V usage is TRBV5-1 and J usage is TRBJ2-2, with TRBD2 matching 7 bases. V gave up 0 bases and J gave up 0 bases; unmatched junction bases: 2. The CDR3 consists of 16 residues. Germline values: CDR1 SGHRS, CDR2 YFSETQ. CDR3 nucleotides: TGCGCCAGCAGCTTGGGTCTAGCGGCGAACACCGGGGAGCTGTTTTTT. This encodes CASSLGLAANTGELFF. Full variable domain (rest looked up from reference TRBV5-1 and TRBJ2-2): KAGVTQTPRYLIKTRGQQVTLSCSPISGHRSVSWYQQTPGQGLQFLFEYFSETQRNKGNFPGRFSGRQFSNSRSEMNVSTLELGDSALYLCASSLGLAANTGELFFGEGSRLTVL.

As concerns this clone: This sample also contains other DNA sequences that code for the same CDR3. This chain joins TRBV5-1 and TRBJ2-5; the D is unclear. Germline loops: CDR1 SGHRS, CDR2 YFSETQ. Trimming cost V 2 bases and J 4 bases, with 9 bases left between them. This CDR3 has 13 residues. The CDR3 nucleotides read TGCGCCAGCAGCTTACCGGGCGGAGAGACCCAGTACTTC. It specifies CASSLPGGETQYF.

The chain recombines TRBV20-1 with TRBJ1-1; D gene unclear. CDR1 is DFQATT and CDR2 is SNEGSKA in the germline V gene (reference sequence). There are 10 residues in the CDR3. V was trimmed by 6 bases and J by 9 bases, leaving 11 bases between them. The CDR3 coding sequence is TGCAGTGCATACAGCGGGAAAGCTTTCTTT. Encoded protein: CSAYSGKAFF.

The chain carries TRBV30 and TRBJ1-2; no definite D call. Trimming shortened V by 5 bases and J by 3 bases, and 19 bases separated the two germline ends. There are 15 residues in the CDR3. Germline CDR1 reads GTSNPN; CDR2 reads SVGIG (reference sequence). This chain's CDR3 is CAWGSDIADYYGYTF. The CDR3 nucleotides are TGTGCCTGGGGATCTGACATCGCAGACTACTATGGCTACACCTTC.

Points on this clone: Additional DNA sequences in this sample encode the identical CDR3. The CDR3 nucleotides are TGTGCCAGTAGTACCGCCCGAAACACTGAAGCTTTCTTT. Translated: CASSTARNTEAFF. The V gene is TRBV19, the J gene TRBJ1-1; the D is unclear. The CDR3 runs to 13 residues. Germline V lookup: CDR1 LNHDA, CDR2 SQIVND (reference sequence). With 4 bases removed from V and 2 bases from J, the gap between germline ends came to 8 bases.

Worth noting for this clone: This same CDR3 is encoded by further DNA sequences in the sample. The chain uses TRBV10-3 and TRBJ2-5, with 7 bases fitting TRBD1. Germline lookup yields CDR1 ENHRY and CDR2 SYGVKD. CDR3 length: 13 amino acids. V was clipped by 10 bases and J by 4 bases; unmatched bases: 9. The chain's CDR3 is CATNRDRGETQYF. DNA for the CDR3: TGTGCCACAAACCGGGACAGAGGAGAGACCCAGTACTTC.